This passage covers 5 T cell receptor beta chains from one sample sequenced in a study of molecular identifiers for immune sequencing clone quantification. Using its own MiXCR run on the PCR reads, TCRdb lists one record per CDR3 protein. The table shows 80,000 to 130,000 distinct CDR3 sequences, with around a third occurring only once. The sample consisted of naive CD8+ T cells from blood, with Jurkat cell RNA spiked in. Sample subset: FACS-sorted CD8+CD4-CCR7+CD45RA+ naive T cells. Receptors originate from a human donor in good health. Some libraries in this study had Jurkat cell RNA spiked in.

A few counts support this clonotype. The chain employs TRBV12-3 or TRBV12-4 and TRBJ2-5; D gene ambiguous. This CDR3 spans 14 amino acids. V lost 3 bases to trimming and J lost 1 base, with 9 bases between them. The CDR3 sequence is CASSLGWSQETQYF. DNA of the CDR3: TGTGCCAGCAGTTTGGGTTGGAGCCAAGAGACCCAGTACTTC.

This clonotype was observed a few times. The chain employs TRBV19 and TRBJ2-2; D uncertain. This CDR3 is built from 11 residues. The ends were cut back, 10 bases at V and 3 bases at J, with 6 bases in the middle. CDR1 and CDR2 (germline): LNHDA, SQIVND (reference sequence). CDR3 protein: CATTYTGELFF. CDR3 DNA: TGTGCCACTACATACACCGGGGAGCTGTTTTTT.

The V call is TRBV4-2, the J call TRBJ2-3; TRBD1 aligns across 7 bases. The CDR3 totals 16 residues. CDR1 and CDR2 (germline): LGHNA, YNFKEQ. With 0 bases clipped from V and 4 bases from J, the junction kept 7 bases outside the gene matches. The CDR3 spells CASSQETGAGSDTQYF. In nucleotides, the CDR3 is TGTGCCAGCAGCCAAGAAACAGGGGCTGGATCAGATACGCAGTATTTT.

This clonotype was seen many times. V gene TRBV29-1 combines with J gene TRBJ2-5; a weak D match, TRBD2 (7 bases). This CDR3 spans 18 amino acids. Germline V gene sequence: CDR1 SQVTM, CDR2 ANQGSEA. Trimming took 0 bases from V and 1 from J, leaving 21 bases between them. CDR3 in DNA: TGCAGCGTTGAAGAGTTTAGAGGGGGGGACCTCATCCAAGAGACCCAGTACTTC. As protein: CSVEEFRGGDLIQETQYF.

Note on this clonotype: This may come from a read error, since a much larger clone is one base off. Here the CDR3 omits its conserved ending phenylalanine or tryptophan, so a read error is the likely source. The CDR3 coding sequence is TGCGCCAGCAGCCAGGAACCGATGGGCAATGAGCAGTTCATC. It encodes CASSQEPMGNEQFI. The V gene is TRBV4-3, the J gene TRBJ2-1; D remains ambiguous. This CDR3 is built from 14 residues. Germline CDR1 and CDR2: LGHNA and YSLEER. V was trimmed by 3 bases and J by 6 bases, leaving 12 bases between them.